Only a few counts were recorded for the clone carrying this TCR beta chain. As yet, its antigen is unknown. This specimen comes from a study of human T cells and chemical hapten exposure. Whole-study context: Donors were sensitized with 2% DPC on the upper inner arm. Findings and limits, study-wide: DPC sensitization left the count of TCRs above 1 in 1000 unchanged.

This CDR3 has 14 amino acids. V gave up 5 bases and J gave up 8 bases; unmatched junction bases: 10. Per the germline V gene, CDR1 is MGHDK and CDR2 is SYGVNS. TCRdb used MiXCR to reprocess the RACE reads, holding one entry per CDR3 protein. The sample consists of about 120,000 distinct CDR3 sequences, approximately 14% of them appearing once. As to time point: patch test 1, 2 weeks after DPC sensitization. Treatment given: therapeutic diphenylcyclopropenone sensitization with weekly scalp DPC. This sequence joins TRBV25-1 and TRBJ1-2; 8 nucleotides agree with TRBD1. Sequences were derived from whole blood, sampled in connection with sensitization to the hapten diphenylcyclopropenone (DPC). This receptor was obtained from a man between 18 and 35 years old with alopecia areata. Some clones in this sample may be carry-over from other donors' samples. The CDR3 nucleotides read TGTGCCAGCAGTCATCCAGGACAGGGCCAGGGCTACACCTTC. Translated: CASSHPGQGQGYTF.